The clone carrying this T cell receptor (beta chain) was counted a few times. Its antigen is currently unknown. This entry is derived from a study of CD8 T cells in ankylosing spondylitis. Study-level findings and limits: Characteristic of ankylosing spondylitis blood, it appeared, was a TCR beta motif comprising several highly homologous variants. Peripheral blood held disease-linked clones only at relatively low frequency, and these were CD8+.

The CDR3 contains 13 residues. Trimming left V 3 bases short and J 2 bases short, with 6 bases between. Germline values: CDR1 SGHVS, CDR2 FQNEAQ. Each CDR3 protein is one row after TCRdb ran MiXCR on the 5' RACE reads. The data contain some 700,000 distinct CDR3 sequences, around 20% of them singletons. The rearrangement links TRBV7-8 to TRBJ2-3; D gene ambiguous. The sample consisted of blood, either unsorted or a sorted T cell fraction (not recorded which). The TCR sequence derives from a male donor with ankylosing spondylitis. The CDR3 sequence is CASSFQVTDTQYF. The DNA for the CDR3 is TGTGCCAGCAGCTTCCAGGTCACAGATACGCAGTATTTT.